What follows are 19 T cell receptor beta chains derived from one specimen sequenced in a study of post-analysis software for immune sequencing data (dated by TCRdb to the mid-2010s). The study at large found these results: Patients showed significantly higher frequencies than controls for five TRBV segments, among them TRBV5-6, TRBV5-1 and TRBV20-1.

Libraries were built with PCR. Sequencing took place on an Illumina HiSeq 2500. To reduce PCR and sequencing biases, unique molecular identifiers were incorporated into the TCR beta cDNA libraries. TCRdb reran the public reads through fastp at Q25 and MiXCR, keeping productive beta chains. CDR3 protein sequences are deduplicated, and each keeps its most common genes and DNA. The sample contains roughly 570,000 distinct CDR3 sequences, under 40% of them found a single time. Of the sample, around 6.1% is held by the ten largest clones. For these TCRs, the target antigens are not known. Material for sequencing was blood. Receptors originate from a girl under 18 with multiple sclerosis.

To note about this clonotype: One end of the junction does not line up with germline, which may come from a read error. This sequence joins TRBV6-1 and TRBJ2-7, with 7 bases fitting TRBD1. The CDR3 runs to 13 residues. The germline gives CDR1 MNHNS, CDR2 SASEGT. For the CDR3, the DNA is TGCGGGACACGACAGGGATGGGGCTACGAGCAGTACTTC. This gives the protein CGTRQGWGYEQYF.

Turning to this clonotype: A much larger clone lies a single base off, so this may be a read error. The chain recombines TRBV7-3 with TRBJ2-1; 7 bases agree with TRBD2. Germline CDR1 SGHTA, CDR2 FQGTGA. CDR3 length equals 15 residues. Germline trimming cut 2 bases from V and 8 bases from J; bases unmatched to any gene: 9. The CDR3: CASSLRQRGYDEQFF. The CDR3 coding sequence is TGTGCCAGCAGCTTACGACAGCGGGGATACGATGAGCAGTTCTTC.

This chain links TRBV11-2 with TRBJ2-3; 8 bases agree with TRBD2. The CDR3 sequence is 13 residues long. V was clipped by 1 base and J by 11 bases; unmatched bases: 5. Germline V gene data show CDR1 as SGHAT and CDR2 as FQNNGV. Written as DNA, the CDR3 is TGTGCCAGCAGCTTAGGCCCAAGCGGGAGGCAGTATTTT. Translated, it gives CASSLGPSGRQYF.

This clonotype was observed a single time. The chain combines TRBV5-6 with TRBJ2-3, with 8 bases fitting TRBD2. CDR1 and CDR2 from the germline V gene are SGHDT and YYEEEE. This CDR3 spans 16 amino acids. The ends lost 3 bases at V and 6 bases at J; junction bases unmatched: 12. CDR3: CASSWEGLAGADTQYF. The CDR3 region has the DNA TGTGCCAGCAGCTGGGAAGGGCTAGCGGGCGCGGATACGCAGTATTTT.

The genes are TRBV10-3 and TRBJ2-1; 11 nucleotides align to TRBD2. The CDR3 consists of 14 residues. CDR1 and CDR2 from the germline V gene are ENHRY and SYGVKD. Losses at the gene ends were 6 bases for V and 10 bases for J; bases not matched to a gene: 8. DNA of the CDR3: TGTGCCATCAGGCCGGGACTAGCGGCCCCCGAGCAGTTCTTC. This gives the protein CAIRPGLAAPEQFF.

This clonotype was detected a few times. V and J are TRBV11-2 and TRBJ2-2, with 10 bases that match TRBD2. From germline, CDR1 is SGHAT and CDR2 FQNNGV. The CDR3 length is 16 residues. With 1 base clipped from V and 6 bases from J, the junction kept 5 bases outside the gene matches. The chain's CDR3 is CASSLGTSGASGELFF. CDR3 DNA sequence: TGTGCCAGCAGCTTAGGAACTAGCGGGGCCTCCGGGGAGCTGTTTTTT.

CDR3 DNA: TGTGCCAGCAGTCGGGACACTCACAATGAGCAGTTCTTC. This gives the protein CASSRDTHNEQFF. The chain has TRBV6-5 and TRBJ2-1; perhaps TRBD1 as D (6 bases). Germline CDR1 reads MNHEY; CDR2 reads SVGAGI. Trimming took 5 bases from V and 5 from J, leaving 10 bases between them. This CDR3 is 13 amino acids long.

This chain uses TRBV27 with TRBJ2-1; TRBD1 matches 7 bases. Germline CDR1 is MNHEY and CDR2 is SMNVEV (reference sequence). V lost 6 bases and J lost 5; bases outside the gene matches: 7. The CDR3 contains 14 residues. The CDR3 reads CASSWDSDNNEQFF. The CDR3 nucleotides are TGTGCCAGCAGCTGGGACAGCGATAACAATGAGCAGTTCTTC.

This clonotype was detected only a few times. Compared with germline, one end of the junction differs, possibly owing to a read error. The CDR3 protein is CASSSAVVETQDF. DNA for the CDR3: TGCGCCAGCAGCTCAGCTGTGGTCGAGACCCAGGACTTC. The chain links TRBV5-1 to TRBJ2-5; D not certain. The CDR3 is made up of 13 amino acids. CDR1 is SGHRS, CDR2 YFSETQ, per germline.

This chain uses TRBV5-1 with TRBJ2-2; no clear D gene. This CDR3 spans 12 amino acids. Germline assignment: CDR1 SGHRS and CDR2 YFSETQ. Trimming took 3 bases from V and 4 from J, leaving 4 bases between them. Here the CDR3 DNA reads TGCGCCAGCAGCTGGACCACCGGGGAGCTGTTTTTT. This gives the protein CASSWTTGELFF. Drawing the rest from reference TRBV5-1 and TRBJ2-2, the complete variable domain is KAGVTQTPRYLIKTRGQQVTLSCSPISGHRSVSWYQQTPGQGLQFLFEYFSETQRNKGNFPGRFSGRQFSNSRSEMNVSTLELGDSALYLCASSWTTGELFFGEGSRLTVL.

CDR3: CASSPGAGQDLSYEQYF. The CDR3 DNA reads as TGTGCCAGCAGCCCTGGAGCAGGTCAGGACCTCTCCTACGAGCAGTACTTC. V and J are TRBV7-6 and TRBJ2-7; D is uncertain. Trimming shortened V by 5 bases and J by 0 bases, and 20 bases separated the two germline ends. CDR1 and CDR2 from the germline V gene are SGHVS and FNYEAQ. CDR3 length equals 17 residues.

V usage is TRBV2 and J usage is TRBJ2-7; D unclear. CDR1 is SNHLY and CDR2 is FYNNEI in the germline V gene. Deletions cut 4 bases from V and 2 bases from J, with 12 bases between. CDR3 length equals 14 residues. CDR3 DNA sequence: TGTGCCAGCAGTGGAACATCCCCCACCTACGAGCAGTACTTC. Its protein product is CASSGTSPTYEQYF.

This clonotype was picked up a small number of times. The chain combines TRBV14 with TRBJ2-5, with 7 bases lining up with TRBD1. Germline CDR1 SGHDN, CDR2 FVKESK. The V segment lost 4 bases and the J segment 2 bases; nucleotides outside the gene matches: 7. This CDR3 spans 15 amino acids. CDR3 residues: CASSLRTGLQETQYF. The CDR3 region has the DNA TGTGCCAGCAGCCTTAGGACAGGATTACAAGAGACCCAGTACTTC.

Only a few counts were recorded for this clonotype. J is TRBJ2-3 and V is TRBV20-1; the match to TRBD2 covers 8 bases. The CDR3 sequence is 16 residues long. CDR1 DFQATT and CDR2 SNEGSKA come from the germline V gene (reference sequence). J lost 0 bases, V lost 3 bases, and 8 bases had no gene match. The CDR3 spells CSASAVAGTSTDTQYF. In nucleotides, the CDR3 is TGCAGTGCTAGTGCCGTAGCGGGGACTAGCACAGATACGCAGTATTTT.

The V call is TRBV27, the J call TRBJ2-3; TRBD2 is a possible D gene (7 bases). Germline loops: CDR1 MNHEY, CDR2 SMNVEV (reference sequence). Trimming took off 3 bases at V and 3 bases at J, with 16 bases between the two ends. This CDR3 has 16 residues. The CDR3: CASSFLRGARTDTQYF. The CDR3 nucleotides read TGTGCCAGCAGTTTCCTACGGGGGGCGAGGACAGATACGCAGTATTTT.

This chain uses TRBV5-1 with TRBJ2-7; 7 bases are shared with TRBD1. Trimming took 5 bases from V and 0 from J; bases not matched to a gene: 5. There are 14 residues in the CDR3. The germline V gene encodes CDR1 SGHRS and CDR2 YFSETQ. CDR3: CASRGTELSYEQYF. CDR3 nucleotide sequence: TGCGCCAGCAGAGGGACAGAACTCTCCTACGAGCAGTACTTC.

This rearrangement joins TRBV7-6 to TRBJ2-1, with D perhaps given as TRBD1 or TRBD2 (6 bases each). The CDR3 totals 16 residues. Per the germline V gene, CDR1 is SGHVS and CDR2 is FNYEAQ. V lost 2 bases and J lost 5, with 16 bases in between. CDR3 DNA: TGTGCCAGCAGCTTAACAGGGCGGGGAGGAAACAATGAGCAGTTCTTC. The encoded protein is CASSLTGRGGNNEQFF. Based on the CDR3 plus reference TRBV7-6 and TRBJ2-1, the full variable domain is GAGVSQSPRYKVTKRGQDVALRCDPISGHVSLYWYRQALGQGPEFLTYFNYEAQQDKSGLPNDRFSAERPEGSISTLTIQRTEQRDSAMYRCASSLTGRGGNNEQFFGPGTRLTVL.

The V gene is TRBV19, the J gene TRBJ2-1; D is undetermined. Trimming cost V 3 bases and J 5 bases, with 11 bases left between them. This CDR3 has 14 amino acids. Looked up from germline, CDR1 is LNHDA and CDR2 is SQIVND (reference sequence). Written as DNA, the CDR3 is TGTGCCAGTAGTATTCCGGCTAGTCACAATGAGCAGTTCTTC. Translating it yields CASSIPASHNEQFF. Full variable domain (outside the CDR3, taken from reference TRBV19 and TRBJ2-1): DGGITQSPKYLFRKEGQNVTLSCEQNLNHDAMYWYRQDPGQGLRLIYYSQIVNDFQKGDIAEGYSVSREKKESFPLTVTSAQKNPTAFYLCASSIPASHNEQFFGPGTRLTVL.

The V and J genes are TRBV10-3 and TRBJ2-3; 7 positions match TRBD1. The CDR3 has 13 amino acids. Germline values: CDR1 ENHRY, CDR2 SYGVKD. The DNA of the CDR3 is TGTGCATTCCGGGACAGAAGCACAGATACGCAGTATTTT. It is translated as CAFRDRSTDTQYF.